Sequencing of this T cell receptor beta chain was carried out in a study of blood T cell repertoires in COVID-19. Background on the study: Researchers got acute and convalescent COVID-19 samples from the United States, Italy and Spain.

Germline-derived CDR1 and CDR2 are LGHNA and YSLEER. The length of the CDR3 is 14 residues. Trimming stripped 3 bases from V and 3 bases from J, with 12 bases between. Living in under 30 US areas, the participants were between 18 and 89 years of age. Clinical history as reported by participants underpinned cohort assignment. Recovery meant two consecutive negative NP/OP PCR tests, professional clearance, or resolved symptoms. The method was immunoSEQ multiplex PCR; TCRdb's version includes in-frame clones alone and lacks a portion of them. The sample carries 200,000 to 250,000 clones, approximately 90% recorded once.

The sample comprised PBMCs or T cells enriched from blood (not recorded which). The clonotype was recovered from a young man who had recovered from COVID-19. The rearrangement uses TRBV4-3 and TRBJ2-7, with a possible D match to TRBD2 (6 bases). The CDR3 is CASSQVAGNYEQYF. The CDR3 region has the DNA TGCGCCAGCAGCCAGGTCGCGGGGAACTACGAGCAGTACTTC.